One and the same sample provided the 9 T cell receptor beta chains below, sequenced in a study of blood T cell repertoires in COVID-19. The assay was immunoSEQ multiplex PCR, and TCRdb's table has in-frame clones only and misses some. The repertoire includes about 39,000 clones, around three quarters of them detected once, and about 25% sits in the top ten. The sample was peripheral blood. These receptor sequences come from a man aged 80 or over with acute or convalescent COVID-19.

The chain has TRBV3-1 (or the pseudogene TRBV3-2) and TRBJ1-2; D perhaps matches TRBD1 (5 bases). The V gene lost 4 bases and the J gene lost 0 bases, with 9 bases spanning the gap. This CDR3 is built from 14 residues. Germline CDR1 is LGHDT and CDR2 is YNNKEL (reference sequence). CDR3 protein: CASSRLDTNYGYTF. For the CDR3, the DNA is TGTGCCAGCAGCCGCCTGGACACTAACTATGGCTACACCTTC.

The rearrangement uses TRBV7-3 and TRBJ2-1; the D gene is possibly TRBD1 (5 bases). V dropped 5 bases and J dropped 1 base, with 9 bases sitting between them. The CDR3 length is 14 residues. The germline CDR1 and CDR2 sequences are SGHTA and FQGTGA. Here the CDR3 DNA reads TGTGCCAGCAGCGGGGCTGGATCCTACAATGAGCAGTTCTTC. Its protein product is CASSGAGSYNEQFF.

This clone was observed a few times. This sequence joins TRBV19 and TRBJ1-2; TRBD1 is a possible D gene (5 bases). The germline gives CDR1 LNHDA, CDR2 SQIVND (reference sequence). There are 13 residues in the CDR3. The V end lost 3 bases, the J end lost 8 bases, and 13 bases lay between the germline ends. CDR3: CASSIGGDWGYTF. In DNA, the CDR3 is TGTGCCAGTAGTATCGGGGGAGACTGGGGCTACACCTTC.

This chain connects TRBV18 to TRBJ2-1; TRBD2 agrees at 8 bases. CDR1 and CDR2 (germline): KGHSH, LQKENI. With 1 base clipped from V and 3 bases from J, the junction kept 5 bases outside the gene matches. This CDR3 has 16 residues. The CDR3 nucleotides are TGTGCCAGCTCACCACAGAATAGCGGGATCTACAATGAGCAGTTCTTC. The encoded protein is CASSPQNSGIYNEQFF.

The table lists this clone with a few counts. V and J are TRBV19 and TRBJ1-1; TRBD1 agrees at 9 bases. V lost 7 bases, J lost 1 base, and 7 bases stayed unmatched. CDR1 and CDR2 (germline): LNHDA, SQIVND (reference sequence). The length of the CDR3 is 15 residues. Here the CDR3 DNA reads TGTGCCAGTACCCGGACAGGGGTGCGGAACACTGAAGCTTTCTTT. As protein: CASTRTGVRNTEAFF. The variable domain in full, with the rest retrieved from reference TRBV19 and TRBJ1-1, is DGGITQSPKYLFRKEGQNVTLSCEQNLNHDAMYWYRQDPGQGLRLIYYSQIVNDFQKGDIAEGYSVSREKKESFPLTVTSAQKNPTAFYLCASTRTGVRNTEAFFGQGTRLTVV.

The chain carries TRBV6-5 and TRBJ1-2; D might be TRBD1 (6 bases). The CDR3 consists of 13 residues. Between the trimmed V and J ends, which lost 6 bases and 8 bases, there was a span of 16 bases. Germline assignment: CDR1 MNHEY and CDR2 SVGAGI. CDR3 in DNA: TGTGCCAGCAGCGCGGACAGAAGGAGGGGCTACACCTTC. Translation: CASSADRRRGYTF.

The chain links TRBV5-1 to TRBJ2-5; no firm D call. The CDR3 totals 14 residues. From germline, CDR1 is SGHRS and CDR2 YFSETQ. With 3 bases removed from V and 1 base from J, the gap between germline ends came to 10 bases. CDR3 sequence (DNA): TGCGCCAGCAGCTCCTCAACTACCCAAGAGACCCAGTACTTC. Translation: CASSSSTTQETQYF.

The chain is built from TRBV3-1 (or the pseudogene TRBV3-2) and TRBJ2-7; 11 bases align to TRBD1. The CDR3 is 15 amino acids. Germline V gene lookup returns CDR1 LGHDT and CDR2 YNNKEL (reference sequence). Losses at the gene ends were 1 base for V and 3 bases for J; bases not matched to a gene: 2. This CDR3 reads CASSQGTGGSYEQYF. CDR3 DNA sequence: TGTGCCAGCAGCCAAGGGACAGGGGGCAGCTACGAGCAGTACTTC.

The genes are TRBV5-5 and TRBJ2-2; D might be TRBD1 (5 bases). This CDR3 contains 15 residues. CDR1 and CDR2 from the germline V gene are SGHKS and YYEKEE (reference sequence). V lost 5 bases, J lost 6 bases, and 17 bases lay in between. The CDR3 reads CASRASAEGAGELFF. CDR3 coding DNA: TGTGCCAGCAGAGCGTCGGCAGAAGGGGCCGGGGAGCTGTTTTTT.